This TCR beta chain was recorded in a study of blood T cell repertoires in COVID-19. Study background: Some COVID-19 samples were acute and others convalescent; all came from the United States, Italy and Spain.

CDR3 size: 15 residues. Trimming pared 1 base from V and 2 bases from J, leaving 12 bases between. The germline CDR1 and CDR2 sequences are MNHNS and SASEGT. Sequenced by immunoSEQ multiplex PCR; TCRdb stores in-frame clones only, minus some. Of 110,000 to 150,000 clones in the sample, over 75% were seen once. Sequenced sample: peripheral blood. The gene calls are TRBV6-1 and TRBJ2-7, with TRBD1 as a possible D gene (5 bases). This TCR was recovered from a man in his 70s with acute or convalescent COVID-19. The CDR3 reads CASSEDSGRAYEQYF. For the CDR3, the DNA is TGTGCCAGCAGTGAAGATTCTGGCAGGGCCTACGAGCAGTACTTC.